A selection of T cell receptor beta chains follows, all from one sample in a study of cytomegalovirus exposure and HLA in healthy donors. Libraries were prepared by immunoSEQ multiplex PCR; TCRdb keeps only in-frame clonotypes and omits some of them. The table lists some 140,000 clones, about four fifths of them singletons. The specimen sequenced was PBMCs. These receptor sequences come from a female donor in good health and CMV-seronegative. The CDR3 runs from the conserved cysteine through the conserved F or W. Fields, in order: V gene, J gene, CDR3 protein.

V: TRBV28; J: TRBJ2-4; CDR3: CASSSGGHNFGYF
V: TRBV5-1; J: TRBJ2-1; CDR3: CASSRPGEGEQFF
V: TRBV9; J: TRBJ2-7; CDR3: CASSVGDGRLYEQYF
V: TRBV9; J: TRBJ2-3; CDR3: CASRRSDSDTRTQYF
V: TRBV28; J: TRBJ2-7; CDR3: CASTPHGSPSYEQYF
V: TRBV9; J: TRBJ2-7; CDR3: CASSAGGNYEQYF
V: TRBV6-1; J: TRBJ1-5; CDR3: CASSEGTVDQPQHF
V: TRBV7-2; J: TRBJ2-3; CDR3: CASSLIAGSTDTQYF
V: TRBV7-7; J: TRBJ2-3; CDR3: CASSLGEGDTQYF
V: TRBV4-1; J: TRBJ2-7; CDR3: CASSQDILAPGEQYF
V: TRBV27; J: TRBJ2-2; CDR3: CASSLPSTGELFF